The 25 T cell receptor beta chains given below trace back to one sample, sequenced in a study of cytomegalovirus exposure and HLA in healthy donors (dated by TCRdb to 2017 to 2019). Preparation of the library involved the immunoSEQ multiplex PCR assay. For the multiplex PCR, a mixture combining 60 forward primers for TCR Vbeta segments and 13 reverse primers for TCR Jbeta segments was used. The source is immuneACCESS, and TCRdb retained only in-frame sequences with V and J called. Part of the clones is not carried over; for the studies checked, unresolved V genes explain less than half of this, and the remainder is unexplained. In this sample the table shows some 150,000 clones, about 10% of which occur a single time. Roughly 7.2% of the sample is held by the ten biggest clonotypes. The sequenced sample was PBMCs. These receptors all come from a middle-aged woman in good health and CMV-seropositive.

In the case of this clone: The same CDR3 also results from other DNA sequences found in this sample. This chain uses TRBV6-5 with TRBJ2-7; possible D gene TRBD1, 6 bases. CDR1 and CDR2 (germline): MNHEY, SVGAGI. Trimming removed 11 bases from V and 5 bases from J, with 22 bases in between. The CDR3 has 14 amino acids. The CDR3 nucleotides read TGTGCCGTATCCTCGGGGCAGGGGACACACGAGCAGTACTTC. This gives the protein CAVSSGQGTHEQYF.

The chain joins TRBV29-1 to TRBJ2-7; 8 nucleotides agree with TRBD2. The J segment lost 4 bases and the V segment lost 6 bases, leaving 5 bases of the junction unmatched. The CDR3 has 12 amino acids. CDR1 is SQVTM, CDR2 ANQGSEA, per germline. The CDR3: CSVREGPYEQYF. DNA for the CDR3: TGCAGCGTCCGGGAGGGCCCTTACGAGCAGTACTTC.

There are a few counts of this clone. CDR3 sequence reads: CASSYLAGAKDEQFF. As DNA, the CDR3 is TGCGCCAGCAGCTACTTAGCGGGGGCGAAAGACGAGCAGTTCTTC. J is TRBJ2-1 and V is TRBV5-1; 9 positions match TRBD2. The V gene end was trimmed by 3 bases and the J gene end by 10 bases; junction bases not matched to a gene: 11. CDR3 length: 15 amino acids. In germline, CDR1 is SGHRS, CDR2 YFSETQ.

This clone appeared a few times. V gene TRBV5-1 combines with J gene TRBJ2-5, with 13 bases aligning to TRBD2. Trimming removed 6 bases from V and 5 bases from J; junction bases left unmatched: 4. CDR1 is SGHRS and CDR2 is YFSETQ in the germline V gene. CDR3 length: 14 amino acids. CDR3 nucleotides: TGCGCCAGCAAGGGACTAGCGGGGAGCGAGACCCAGTACTTC. This encodes CASKGLAGSETQYF.

The chain is built from TRBV11-3 and TRBJ1-6, with D hard to call. The V and J ends lost 2 bases and 10 bases respectively, with 9 bases between them. CDR1 and CDR2 (germline): SGHNT, YENEEA. The CDR3 is made up of 13 amino acids. CDR3 nucleotide sequence: TGTGCCAGCAGCTTAAGAACTGAGTCACCCCTCCACTTT. Translated, it gives CASSLRTESPLHF. Using reference TRBV11-3 and TRBJ1-6 for the parts outside the CDR3, the full variable domain is EAGVVQSPRYKIIEKKQPVAFWCNPISGHNTLYWYLQNLGQGPELLIRYENEEAVDDSQLPKDRFSAERLKGVDSTLKIQPAELGDSAVYLCASSLRTESPLHFGNGTRLTVT.

This clone has just a few counts. The chain has TRBV6-1 and TRBJ2-3; D may be TRBD2 (5 bases). Germline CDR1 reads MNHNS; CDR2 reads SASEGT. The CDR3 loop spans 16 amino acids. Trimming took 2 bases from V and 3 from J, leaving 15 bases between them. CDR3 coding DNA: TGTGCCAGCAGTGAACGGGGTATCACCGGAACAGATACGCAGTATTTT. It codes for CASSERGITGTDTQYF.

CDR3 region: CASSRDRGNTGELFF. The CDR3 coding sequence is TGTGCCAGCAGTCGGGACAGGGGGAACACCGGGGAGCTGTTTTTT. The rearrangement links TRBV2 to TRBJ2-2, with TRBD1 matching 10 bases. V gave up 5 bases and J gave up 1 base; unmatched junction bases: 1. Germline-derived CDR1 and CDR2 are SNHLY and FYNNEI. This CDR3 is 15 amino acids long.

In this sample, this clone turned up a few times. This chain joins TRBV11-2 and TRBJ1-1; D is perhaps TRBD1 (5 bases). CDR3 length equals 15 residues. The germline V gene has CDR1 SGHAT and CDR2 FQNNGV. V was cut by 2 bases and J by 1 base, with 11 bases left in between. In DNA, the CDR3 is TGTGCCAGCAGCTTATTCCCAGGGTCGAACACTGAAGCTTTCTTT. Encoded protein: CASSLFPGSNTEAFF.

This clone was recorded a few times. Here the CDR3 DNA reads TGTGCCAGCAGCTCAGCCCAGGGGCATGGAGCTGAAGCTTTCTTT. Protein: CASSSAQGHGAEAFF. The chain couples TRBV11-2 to TRBJ1-1; TRBD1 is a possible D gene (6 bases). Trimming took off 4 bases at V and 6 bases at J, with 18 bases between the two ends. CDR1 is SGHAT, CDR2 FQNNGV, per germline. The CDR3 totals 15 residues.

The rearrangement links TRBV11-3 to TRBJ2-5; 8 bases line up with TRBD1. CDR1 SGHNT and CDR2 YENEEA come from the germline V gene. There are 14 residues in the CDR3. With 3 bases clipped from V and 3 bases from J, the junction kept 3 bases outside the gene matches. The CDR3: CASSFGQGKETQYF. The CDR3, as DNA: TGTGCCAGCAGCTTTGGACAGGGTAAAGAGACCCAGTACTTC.

This clone has only a few counts. The rearrangement links TRBV2 to TRBJ1-5; D uncertain. Germline CDR1 reads SNHLY; CDR2 reads FYNNEI. V was cut by 3 bases and J by 4 bases, with 7 bases left in between. This CDR3 comprises 13 residues. CDR3 in DNA: TGTGCCAGCAGTGATGACTGGAATCAGCCCCAGCATTTT. Amino acids: CASSDDWNQPQHF.

J is TRBJ2-5 and V is TRBV7-9; tentative D call: TRBD2 (7 bases). Germline values: CDR1 SEHNR, CDR2 FQNEAQ (reference sequence). CDR3 size: 14 residues. Trimming removed 3 bases from V and 4 bases from J, with 12 bases in between. The CDR3 DNA sequence: TGTGCCAGCAGCTTGGGGGGGGCGGGAGAGACCCAGTACTTC. This translates into CASSLGGAGETQYF. The variable domain in full, with the rest retrieved from reference TRBV7-9 and TRBJ2-5, is DTGVSQNPRHKITKRGQNVTFRCDPISEHNRLYWYRQTLGQGPEFLTYFQNEAQLEKSRLLSDRFSAERPKGSFSTLEIQRTEQGDSAMYLCASSLGGAGETQYFGPGTRLLVL.

This clone was picked up a small number of times. V and J are TRBV5-1 and TRBJ1-2; 9 bases line up with TRBD1. Trimming cost V 4 bases and J 2 bases; bases outside gene matches: 6. Looked up from germline, CDR1 is SGHRS and CDR2 is YFSETQ. This CDR3 has 15 amino acids. CDR3 in DNA: TGCGCCAGCAGCCTTCGGACAGGGGTCAACTATGGCTACACCTTC. This translates into CASSLRTGVNYGYTF.

The sample holds a few counts of this clone. The chain uses TRBV6-6 and TRBJ1-1; D may be TRBD1 (6 bases). Per germline, CDR1 MNHNY and CDR2 SVGAGI (reference sequence). V was shortened by 9 bases and J by 4 bases, with 9 bases between the two germline ends. This CDR3 region has 11 residues. For the CDR3, the DNA is TGTGCCAGTGCGGGGGCCACTGAAGCTTTCTTT. This codes for CASAGATEAFF.

This clone has only a few counts. The rearrangement joins TRBV14 to TRBJ2-3, with TRBD2 identical over 10 bases. The CDR3 spans 15 residues. CDR1 SGHDN and CDR2 FVKESK come from the germline V gene. V shed 1 base and J 11 bases; nucleotides not matched to a gene: 9. In DNA form, the CDR3 reads TGTGCCAGCAGCCAAGTCAGCGGGGGGGCCGGAAGGCAGTATTTT. It encodes CASSQVSGGAGRQYF.

This clone has more than one count but fewer than ten. CDR3 bases: TGTGCCAGCAGCCAGGGGACAGGGCGCAATCAGCCCCAGCATTTT. Residues: CASSQGTGRNQPQHF. This sequence joins TRBV7-9 and TRBJ1-5, with TRBD1 matching over 9 bases. This CDR3 comprises 15 residues. With 5 bases clipped from V and 2 bases from J, the junction kept 4 bases outside the gene matches. Germline-derived CDR1 and CDR2 are SEHNR and FQNEAQ (reference sequence).

This clone was seen a handful of times. The gene calls are TRBV11-3 and TRBJ2-2; D might be TRBD2 (6 bases). This CDR3 is 15 amino acids long. The germline CDR1 and CDR2 sequences are SGHNT and YENEEA. Trimming shortened V by 5 bases and J by 4 bases, and 14 bases separated the two germline ends. The CDR3, as DNA: TGTGCCAGCAGCCTGGCGGGACCGAGCACCGGGGAGCTGTTTTTT. The encoded protein is CASSLAGPSTGELFF.

This clone was seen more than once but under ten times. This sequence joins TRBV2 and TRBJ2-3, with 9 bases lining up with TRBD2. The CDR3 loop spans 17 amino acids. Germline V lookup: CDR1 SNHLY, CDR2 FYNNEI. J gave up 2 bases and V 2 bases, and 8 bases lay outside the gene matches. CDR3 amino acids: CASSERMLAGFTDTQYF. CDR3 nucleotides: TGTGCCAGCAGTGAAAGGATGCTAGCGGGGTTCACAGATACGCAGTATTTT.

This clone was observed a handful of times. The chain is built from TRBV6-6 and TRBJ2-5; tentative D call: TRBD2 (7 bases). V was clipped by 2 bases and J by 5 bases, with 12 bases between them. CDR3 length equals 14 residues. Germline V lookup: CDR1 MNHNY, CDR2 SVGAGI (reference sequence). CDR3 DNA: TGTGCCAGCAGTTACGGGGGGGCCGATGAGACCCAGTACTTC. This gives the protein CASSYGGADETQYF.

This clone was recorded a few times. Distinct nucleotide sequences in the sample also encode this CDR3. This sequence joins TRBV2 and TRBJ2-5, with a tentative D call TRBD2 (6 bases). The CDR3 contains 11 residues. Germline V gene lookup returns CDR1 SNHLY and CDR2 FYNNEI. The V gene lost 5 bases and the J gene lost 5 bases, with 6 bases spanning the gap. CDR3: CASSRGETQYF. CDR3 coding DNA: TGTGCCAGCAGTCGGGGGGAGACCCAGTACTTC.

This clone was seen a handful of times. The J gene is TRBJ2-7, the V gene TRBV5-1; TRBD1 agrees at 10 bases. The V gene end was trimmed by 4 bases and the J gene end by 5 bases; junction bases not matched to a gene: 6. The CDR3 runs 14 residues. Germline V gene sequence: CDR1 SGHRS, CDR2 YFSETQ. DNA for the CDR3: TGCGCCAGCAGCCTCCGGGACAGGGGCCACGAGCAGTACTTC. Translation gives CASSLRDRGHEQYF.

This clone turned up a few times. The chain has TRBV5-1 and TRBJ1-1; maybe TRBD1 (6 bases). V shed 4 bases and J shed 3 bases, with 13 bases lying between them. This CDR3 is 14 amino acids long. CDR1 is SGHRS, CDR2 YFSETQ, per germline. CDR3 residues: CASSLQGFDTEAFF. The CDR3 nucleotides are TGCGCCAGCAGCCTTCAGGGGTTTGACACTGAAGCTTTCTTT.

This clone was seen more than once but under ten times. V usage is TRBV6-5 and J usage is TRBJ2-7, with D unresolved. Germline V gene lookup returns CDR1 MNHEY and CDR2 SVGAGI. V lost 6 bases and J 2 bases, leaving 8 bases between the germline ends. The CDR3 loop spans 12 amino acids. Here the CDR3 reads CASSRTPYEQYF. CDR3 nucleotide sequence: TGTGCCAGCAGCCGAACACCCTACGAGCAGTACTTC.

A few counts support this clone. This sequence joins TRBV5-5 and TRBJ1-5, with D hard to call. Germline V gene lookup returns CDR1 SGHKS and CDR2 YYEKEE (reference sequence). The CDR3 extends over 13 amino acids. V was trimmed by 3 bases and J by 4 bases, leaving 8 bases between them. CDR3 amino acids: CASSWERNQPQHF. Here the CDR3 DNA reads TGTGCCAGCAGCTGGGAGCGTAATCAGCCCCAGCATTTT.

This clone was seen a few times. This chain uses TRBV5-5 with TRBJ1-2; possible D gene TRBD1, 6 bases. This CDR3 is 14 amino acids long. V dropped 3 bases and J dropped 4 bases, with 13 bases sitting between them. In germline, CDR1 is SGHKS, CDR2 YYEKEE (reference sequence). CDR3 in DNA: TGTGCCAGCAGCTGGGACGGGGGGCCCTATGGCTACACCTTC. Translating gives CASSWDGGPYGYTF.